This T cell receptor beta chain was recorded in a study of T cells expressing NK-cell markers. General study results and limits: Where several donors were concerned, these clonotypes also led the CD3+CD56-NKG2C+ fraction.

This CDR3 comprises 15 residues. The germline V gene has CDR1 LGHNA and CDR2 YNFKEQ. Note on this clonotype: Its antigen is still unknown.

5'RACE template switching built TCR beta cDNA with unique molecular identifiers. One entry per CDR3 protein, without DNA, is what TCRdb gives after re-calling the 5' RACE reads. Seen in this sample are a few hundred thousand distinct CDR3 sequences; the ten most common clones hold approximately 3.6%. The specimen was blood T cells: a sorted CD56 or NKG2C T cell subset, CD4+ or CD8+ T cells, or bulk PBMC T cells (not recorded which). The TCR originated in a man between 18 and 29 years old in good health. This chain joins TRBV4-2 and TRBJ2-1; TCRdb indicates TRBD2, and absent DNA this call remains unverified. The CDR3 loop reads CASSTPGTAGNEQFF.